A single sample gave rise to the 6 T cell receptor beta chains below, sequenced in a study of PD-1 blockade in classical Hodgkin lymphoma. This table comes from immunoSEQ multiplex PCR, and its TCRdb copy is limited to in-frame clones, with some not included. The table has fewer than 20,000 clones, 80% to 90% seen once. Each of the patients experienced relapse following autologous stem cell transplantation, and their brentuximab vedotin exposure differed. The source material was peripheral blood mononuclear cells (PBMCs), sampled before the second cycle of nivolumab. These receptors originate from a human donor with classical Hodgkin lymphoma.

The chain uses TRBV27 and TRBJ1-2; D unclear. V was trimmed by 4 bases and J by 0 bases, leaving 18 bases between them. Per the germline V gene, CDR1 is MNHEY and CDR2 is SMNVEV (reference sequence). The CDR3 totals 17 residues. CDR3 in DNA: TGTGCCAGCAGTTGCGTTCTCCGGGAGCTTCCTAACTATGGCTACACCTTC. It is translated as CASSCVLRELPNYGYTF.

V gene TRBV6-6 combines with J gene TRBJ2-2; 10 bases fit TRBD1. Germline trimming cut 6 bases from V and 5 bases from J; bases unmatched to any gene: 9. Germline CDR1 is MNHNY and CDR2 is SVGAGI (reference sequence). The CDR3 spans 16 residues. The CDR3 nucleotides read TGTGCCAGCAGCAGCCGGGACAGGGGTCCGACCGGGGAGCTGTTTTTT. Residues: CASSSRDRGPTGELFF.

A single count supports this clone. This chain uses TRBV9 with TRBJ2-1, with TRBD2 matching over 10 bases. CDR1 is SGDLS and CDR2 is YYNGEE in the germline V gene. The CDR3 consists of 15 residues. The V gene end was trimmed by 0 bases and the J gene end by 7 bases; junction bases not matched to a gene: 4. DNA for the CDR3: TGTGCCAGCAGCGTAGCTCCTAGCGGGGGAAATGAGCAGTTCTTC. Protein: CASSVAPSGGNEQFF.

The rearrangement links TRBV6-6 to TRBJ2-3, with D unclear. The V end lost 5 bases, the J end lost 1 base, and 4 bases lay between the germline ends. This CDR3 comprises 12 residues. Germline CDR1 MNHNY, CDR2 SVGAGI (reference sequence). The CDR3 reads CASSLRTDTQYF. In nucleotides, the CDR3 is TGTGCCAGCAGTCTGCGCACAGATACGCAGTATTTT.

DNA of the CDR3: TGCGCCAGCAGCTTGGCCGGAGGCGGGGGGGTGTTGGATACGCAGTATTTT. This translates into CASSLAGGGGVLDTQYF. V and J are TRBV5-1 and TRBJ2-3; 9 positions match TRBD2. The CDR3 length is 17 residues. Germline V gives CDR1 SGHRS, CDR2 YFSETQ. V lost 0 bases to trimming and J lost 6 bases; unmatched junction nucleotides: 11.

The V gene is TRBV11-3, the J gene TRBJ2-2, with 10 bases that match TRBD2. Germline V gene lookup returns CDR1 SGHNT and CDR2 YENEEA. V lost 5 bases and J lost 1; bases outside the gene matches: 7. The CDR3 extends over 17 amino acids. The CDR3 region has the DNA TGTGCCAGCAGCGGCCAGCGGGGGGGACTGAACACCGGGGAGCTGTTTTTT. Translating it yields CASSGQRGGLNTGELFF. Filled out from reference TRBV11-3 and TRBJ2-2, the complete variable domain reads EAGVVQSPRYKIIEKKQPVAFWCNPISGHNTLYWYLQNLGQGPELLIRYENEEAVDDSQLPKDRFSAERLKGVDSTLKIQPAELGDSAVYLCASSGQRGGLNTGELFFGEGSRLTVL.